The T cell receptor (beta chain) under discussion was sequenced for a study of blood T cells in healthy people across ages (dated by TCRdb to about 2015). In terms of the full investigation: In model experiments, template switching captured about one uniquely barcoded TCR beta cDNA molecule for every two T cells. Age-related changes in TCR beta repertoire diversity were measured in the study by deep sequencing normalized with unique cDNA molecular identifiers. Four age groups were formed from the donors: young (average approximately 16 years), middle-aged (less than 40), aged (about 68) and long-lived (approximately 78). To avoid experimental bias, donors of different ages were randomly spread across the sequencing lanes. Using the same blood draw, the study looked at two additional independent replicas of 1 million unique cDNA reads for two donors, one aged 18 to 30 and the other aged 80 or older.

Systemically healthy Caucasian individuals from Russia, some 38 in total and aged roughly 6 to 95 years, were included as donors. Ten milliliters of peripheral blood were drawn from each donor into EDTA-treated Vacutainer tubes. Ficoll-Paque density-gradient centrifugation was used to isolate PBMCs, with at least 6.5 million obtained per sample. Total RNA, at least 6 micrograms per sample, was extracted from PBMCs with Trizol reagent. For every donor, flow cytometry on a PBMC aliquot measured the percentage of naive CD45RAhigh/CD27high T cells. This clonotype was detected many times. Its antigen is unknown. No much larger clonotype is one base removed from it; base qualities were not supplied. Trimming takes 1 base from V and 6 bases from J, and the germline ends sit 10 bases apart. From a lookup of the germline V gene, CDR1 and CDR2 are SGHDN and FVKESK. The CDR3 starts with the cysteine, ends with the phenylalanine, and has 14 residues. Only the CDR3 part of the read is kept: 42 bases, read in frame from the first base.

Receptor libraries were prepared by 5' RACE. The sequencer was an Illumina HiSeq 2500. A second PCR of roughly 7 to 11 cycles was performed with a sample-barcoded 5' primer and a J-beta primer mix. Each TCR beta cDNA molecule received a unique molecular identifier from a template-switch 5' adaptor carrying 12 random nucleotides. Each sample yielded at least 2.5 million CDR3-containing paired-end reads. All of the RNA was converted into first-strand cDNA using the Mint cDNA synthesis kit, with a TRBC-specific oligonucleotide serving as the primer. All cDNA was treated with uracil-DNA glycosylase and then went through a first 18-cycle PCR with the universal primers M1SS and BC2_uni_R. The original pipeline was this. Normalization of each sample was performed by random selection of 1 million high-quality reads, each carrying a distinct molecular identifier. Reads sharing molecular identifiers were discarded rather than binned into consensus sequences. CDR3 identification, clonotype clustering and error correction used MiTCR with a Q25 quality threshold and the strictest error-elimination algorithm. Lower-bound total TCR beta diversity was estimated with a nonparametric unseen species model using Euler transformation. TCRdb reprocessed the public reads (quality trimming at Q25 with fastp, clone calling with MiXCR) and kept in-frame beta chains. Rows with a matching CDR3 protein are joined into one entry that keeps the most common DNA and genes. In this record, the V and J calls reflect TCRdb's handling and not the investigators' own analysis. For this sample there are more than 650,000 distinct CDR3 sequences; about 20% appear just once. The ten largest clones capture around a fifth of the sample.

The paper's findings and limits, for the study overall: Because the CMV infection status of the donors was unknown, age-related changes in expanded clonotypes may potentially have been confounded. There was a strong correlation between observed TCR beta diversity and the percentage of naive T cells measured by flow cytometry. Estimates of total diversity from one million sequenced T cells were regarded as lower bounds and underestimates. Bulk unsorted PBMC profiling prevented conclusive comparison of naive and antigen-experienced compartments. As age increased, observed TCR beta diversity per million T cells dropped in a roughly linear way, and a significant reduction was already evident by age 40. Compared with the aged group, the long-lived group had more naive CD4+ T cells, fewer expanded clones and increased TCR diversity, a pattern suggesting age selection.

This receptor was identified in a man between 65 and 85 years old in good health. The specimen sequenced was blood. In this chain, TRBV14 is recombined with TRBJ2-1, and TRBD2 may be the D gene, going by 5 matching bases. CDR3 protein: CASSQVLGLNEQFF. The bases are TGTGCCAGCAGCCAAGTTCTCGGACTCAATGAGCAGTTCTTC.